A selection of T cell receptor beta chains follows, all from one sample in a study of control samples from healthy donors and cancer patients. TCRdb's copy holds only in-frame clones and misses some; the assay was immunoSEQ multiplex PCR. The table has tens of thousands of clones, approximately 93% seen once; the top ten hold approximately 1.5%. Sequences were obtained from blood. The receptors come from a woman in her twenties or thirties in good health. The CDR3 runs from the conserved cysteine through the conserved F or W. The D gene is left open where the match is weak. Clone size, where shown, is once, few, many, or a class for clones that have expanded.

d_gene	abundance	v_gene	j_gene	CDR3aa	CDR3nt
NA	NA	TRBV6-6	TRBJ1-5	CASASTGNNQPQHF	TGTGCCAGCGCGTCAACAGGGAACAATCAGCCCCAGCATTTT
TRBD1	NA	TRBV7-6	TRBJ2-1	CASSIGADRHYNEQFF	TGTGCCAGCAGCATCGGGGCGGACAGGCACTACAATGAGCAGTTCTTC
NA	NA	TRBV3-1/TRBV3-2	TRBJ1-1	CASSQDRGREAFF	TGTGCCAGCAGCCAAGATCGGGGGAGAGAAGCTTTCTTT
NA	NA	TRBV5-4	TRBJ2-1	CASSFTGLYNEQFF	TGTGCCAGCAGCTTCACCGGACTTTACAATGAGCAGTTCTTC
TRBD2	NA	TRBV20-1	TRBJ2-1	CSASPGTSSYNEQFF	TGCAGTGCTAGTCCCGGGACTAGCTCCTACAATGAGCAGTTCTTC
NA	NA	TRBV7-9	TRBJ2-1	CASSPSGSLYNEQFF	TGTGCCAGCAGCCCGAGCGGGTCACTATACAATGAGCAGTTCTTC
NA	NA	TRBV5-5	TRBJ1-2	CASSLEGHSRNYGYTF	TGTGCCAGCAGCTTGGAGGGACATTCGAGAAACTATGGCTACACCTTC
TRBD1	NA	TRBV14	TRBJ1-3	CASSQPRGGLKQGVTGNTIYF	TGTGCCAGCAGCCAACCCCGAGGAGGGTTGAAACAGGGGGTTACTGGAAACACCATATATTTT
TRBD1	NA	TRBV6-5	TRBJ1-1	CAAIDQGVERAFF	TGTGCCGCTATTGATCAGGGGGTAGAACGAGCTTTCTTT
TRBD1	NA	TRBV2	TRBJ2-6	CASSADRAGANVLTF	TGTGCCAGCAGTGCTGACAGGGCTGGGGCCAACGTCCTGACTTTC
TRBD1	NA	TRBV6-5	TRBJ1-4	CASSKQGLGEKLFF	TGTGCCAGCAGTAAACAGGGGTTAGGCGAAAAACTGTTTTTT
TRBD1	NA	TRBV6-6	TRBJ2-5	CASSYKQTGGETQYF	TGTGCCAGCAGTTACAAACAAACAGGGGGTGAGACCCAGTACTTC
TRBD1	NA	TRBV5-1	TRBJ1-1	CASSSSTGGNTEAFF	TGCGCCAGCAGCTCCTCGACAGGGGGGAACACTGAAGCTTTCTTT
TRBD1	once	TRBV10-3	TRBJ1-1	CAIRGAGGNTEAFF	TGTGCCATCAGGGGGGCAGGGGGGAACACTGAAGCTTTCTTT
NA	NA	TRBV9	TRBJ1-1	CASSVRVDTEAFF	TGTGCCAGCAGCGTCAGGGTGGACACTGAAGCTTTCTTT
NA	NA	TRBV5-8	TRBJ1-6	CATDWGGSSYNSPLHF	TGTGCCACCGACTGGGGGGGGAGCTCCTATAATTCACCCCTCCACTTT
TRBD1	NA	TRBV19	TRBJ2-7	CASSPRDRGSYEQYF	TGTGCCAGTAGTCCCAGGGACAGGGGGTCGTACGAGCAGTACTTC
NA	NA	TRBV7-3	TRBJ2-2	CASSPHSTGVVGELFF	TGTGCCAGCAGCCCACACTCAACGGGAGTTGTCGGGGAGCTGTTTTTT
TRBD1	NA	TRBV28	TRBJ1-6	CASSFPGQGNSPLHF	TGTGCCAGCAGTTTTCCGGGACAGGGAAATTCACCCCTCCACTTT
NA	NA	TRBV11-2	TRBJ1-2	CASSLNVGRDYGYTF	TGTGCCAGCAGCTTAAATGTAGGGAGAGACTATGGCTACACCTTC
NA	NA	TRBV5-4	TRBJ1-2	CASSLGGQGYGYTF	TGTGCCAGCAGCTTGGGGGGGCAAGGATATGGCTACACCTTC
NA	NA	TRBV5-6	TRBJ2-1	CASSLAGDQYNEQFF	TGTGCCAGCAGCTTGGCCGGGGATCAATACAATGAGCAGTTCTTC
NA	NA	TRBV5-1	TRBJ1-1	CASSQQRNTEAFF	TGCGCCAGCAGCCAACAGAGGAACACTGAAGCTTTCTTT
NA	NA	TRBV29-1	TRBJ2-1	CSVDLGRGINEQFF	TGCAGCGTTGATTTAGGCAGGGGAATTAATGAGCAGTTCTTC